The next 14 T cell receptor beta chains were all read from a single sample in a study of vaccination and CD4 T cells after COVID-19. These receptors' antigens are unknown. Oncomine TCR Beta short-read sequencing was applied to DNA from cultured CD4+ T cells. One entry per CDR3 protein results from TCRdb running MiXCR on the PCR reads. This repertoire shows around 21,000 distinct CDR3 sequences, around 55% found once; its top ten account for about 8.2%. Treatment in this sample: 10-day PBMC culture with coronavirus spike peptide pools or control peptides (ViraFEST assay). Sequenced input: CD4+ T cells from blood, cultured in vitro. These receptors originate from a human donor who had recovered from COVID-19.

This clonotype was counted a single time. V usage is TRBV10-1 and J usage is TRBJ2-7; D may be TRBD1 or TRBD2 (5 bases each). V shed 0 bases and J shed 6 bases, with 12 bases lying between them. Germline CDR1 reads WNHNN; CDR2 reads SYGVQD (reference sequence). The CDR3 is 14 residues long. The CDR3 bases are TGCGCCAGCAGTGAGTCGGGGGACGTCTCCGAGCAGTACTTC. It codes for CASSESGDVSEQYF.

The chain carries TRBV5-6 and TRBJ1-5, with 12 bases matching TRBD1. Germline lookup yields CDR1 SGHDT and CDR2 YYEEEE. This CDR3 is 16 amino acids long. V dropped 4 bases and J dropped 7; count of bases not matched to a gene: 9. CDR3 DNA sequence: TGTGCCAGCAGCAACCGGGACAGGGGGCGGGAGCAGCCCCAGCATTTT. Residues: CASSNRDRGREQPQHF.

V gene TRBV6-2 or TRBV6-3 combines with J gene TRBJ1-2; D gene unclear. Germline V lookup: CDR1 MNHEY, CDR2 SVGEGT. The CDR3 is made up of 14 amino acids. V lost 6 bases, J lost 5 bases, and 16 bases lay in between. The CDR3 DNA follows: TGTGCCAGCAGCCGGGCAGGTGAAGAATATGGCTACACCTTC. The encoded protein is CASSRAGEEYGYTF.

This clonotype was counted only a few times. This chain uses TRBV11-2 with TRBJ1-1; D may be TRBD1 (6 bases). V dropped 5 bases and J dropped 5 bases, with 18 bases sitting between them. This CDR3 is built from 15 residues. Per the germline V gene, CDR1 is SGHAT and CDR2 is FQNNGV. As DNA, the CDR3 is TGTGCCAGCAGCCGAAACAGGGTTGGGGGGACTGAAGCTTTCTTT. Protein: CASSRNRVGGTEAFF.

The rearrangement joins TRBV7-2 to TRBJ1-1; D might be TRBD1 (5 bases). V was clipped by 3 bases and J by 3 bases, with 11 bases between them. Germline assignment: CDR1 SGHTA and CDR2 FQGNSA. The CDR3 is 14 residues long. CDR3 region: CASSFSGWDTEAFF. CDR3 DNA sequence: TGTGCCAGCAGCTTTTCAGGGTGGGACACTGAAGCTTTCTTT.

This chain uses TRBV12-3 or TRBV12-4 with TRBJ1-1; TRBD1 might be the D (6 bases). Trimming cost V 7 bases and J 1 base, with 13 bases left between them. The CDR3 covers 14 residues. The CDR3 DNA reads TGTGCCAGCATCATGGGGGCGACGAACACTGAAGCTTTCTTT. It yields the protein CASIMGATNTEAFF.

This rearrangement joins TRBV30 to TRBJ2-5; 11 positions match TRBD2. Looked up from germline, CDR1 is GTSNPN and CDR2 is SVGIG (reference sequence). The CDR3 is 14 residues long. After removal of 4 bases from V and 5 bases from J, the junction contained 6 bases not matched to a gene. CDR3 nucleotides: TGTGCCTGGAACCCGGGACTAGCGGCGGAGACCCAGTACTTC. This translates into CAWNPGLAAETQYF.

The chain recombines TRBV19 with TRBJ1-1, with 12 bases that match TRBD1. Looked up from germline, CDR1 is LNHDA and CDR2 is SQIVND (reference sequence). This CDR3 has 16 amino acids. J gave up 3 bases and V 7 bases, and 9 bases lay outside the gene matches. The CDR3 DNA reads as TGTGCCAGTACCCAGGGACAGGGGGCACGGTACACTGAAGCTTTCTTT. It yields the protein CASTQGQGARYTEAFF.

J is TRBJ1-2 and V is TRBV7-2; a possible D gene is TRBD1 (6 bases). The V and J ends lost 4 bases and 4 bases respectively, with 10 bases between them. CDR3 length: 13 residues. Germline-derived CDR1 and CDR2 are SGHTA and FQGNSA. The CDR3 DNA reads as TGTGCCAGCAGCTCCGACAGGAGCTATGGCTACACCTTC. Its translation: CASSSDRSYGYTF.

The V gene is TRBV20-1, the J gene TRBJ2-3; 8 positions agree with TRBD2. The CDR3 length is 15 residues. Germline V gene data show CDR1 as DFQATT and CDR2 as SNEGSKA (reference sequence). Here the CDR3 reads CSVPQREWGTDTQYF. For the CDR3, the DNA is TGCAGCGTCCCCCAGCGGGAGTGGGGCACAGATACGCAGTATTTT.

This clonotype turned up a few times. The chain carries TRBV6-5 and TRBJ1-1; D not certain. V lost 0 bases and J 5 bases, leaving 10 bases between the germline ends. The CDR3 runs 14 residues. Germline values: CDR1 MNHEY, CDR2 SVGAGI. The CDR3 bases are TGTGCCAGCAGTTACTCGGACCGGAGGACTGAAGCTTTCTTT. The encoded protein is CASSYSDRRTEAFF.

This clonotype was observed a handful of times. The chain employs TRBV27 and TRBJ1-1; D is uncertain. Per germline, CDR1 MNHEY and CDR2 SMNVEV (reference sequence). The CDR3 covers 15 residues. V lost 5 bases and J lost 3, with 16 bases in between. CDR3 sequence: CASSGGGWADTEAFF. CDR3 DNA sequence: TGTGCCAGCAGTGGAGGCGGGTGGGCGGACACTGAAGCTTTCTTT.

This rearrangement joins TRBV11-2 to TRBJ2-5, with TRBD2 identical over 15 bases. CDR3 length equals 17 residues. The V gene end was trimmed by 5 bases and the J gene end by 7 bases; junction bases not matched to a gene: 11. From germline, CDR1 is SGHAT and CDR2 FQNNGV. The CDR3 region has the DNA TGTGCCAGCAGCCCCTGGACTAGCGGGGGGGCCGGCGGGACCCAGTACTTC. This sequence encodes CASSPWTSGGAGGTQYF.

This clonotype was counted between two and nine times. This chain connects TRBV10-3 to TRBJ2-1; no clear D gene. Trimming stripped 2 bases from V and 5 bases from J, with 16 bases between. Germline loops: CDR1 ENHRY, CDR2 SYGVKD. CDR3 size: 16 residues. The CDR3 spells CAISESRAITDNEQFF. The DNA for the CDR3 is TGTGCCATCAGTGAGAGTAGGGCTATCACGGACAATGAGCAGTTCTTC.